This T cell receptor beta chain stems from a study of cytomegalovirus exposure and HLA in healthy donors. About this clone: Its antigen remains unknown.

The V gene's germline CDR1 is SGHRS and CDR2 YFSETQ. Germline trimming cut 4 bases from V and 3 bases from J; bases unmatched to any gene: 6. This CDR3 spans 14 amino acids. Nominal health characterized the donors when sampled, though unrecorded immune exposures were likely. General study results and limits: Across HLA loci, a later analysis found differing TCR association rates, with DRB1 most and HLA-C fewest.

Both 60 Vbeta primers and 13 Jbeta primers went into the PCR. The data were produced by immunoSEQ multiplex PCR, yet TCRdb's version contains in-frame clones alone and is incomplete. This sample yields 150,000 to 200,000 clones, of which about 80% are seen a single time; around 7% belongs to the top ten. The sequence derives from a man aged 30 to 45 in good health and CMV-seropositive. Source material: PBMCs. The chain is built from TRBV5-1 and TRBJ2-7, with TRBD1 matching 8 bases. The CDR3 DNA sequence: TGCGCCAGCAGCCCACCCAGGGGGCTCTACGAGCAGTACTTC. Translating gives CASSPPRGLYEQYF.